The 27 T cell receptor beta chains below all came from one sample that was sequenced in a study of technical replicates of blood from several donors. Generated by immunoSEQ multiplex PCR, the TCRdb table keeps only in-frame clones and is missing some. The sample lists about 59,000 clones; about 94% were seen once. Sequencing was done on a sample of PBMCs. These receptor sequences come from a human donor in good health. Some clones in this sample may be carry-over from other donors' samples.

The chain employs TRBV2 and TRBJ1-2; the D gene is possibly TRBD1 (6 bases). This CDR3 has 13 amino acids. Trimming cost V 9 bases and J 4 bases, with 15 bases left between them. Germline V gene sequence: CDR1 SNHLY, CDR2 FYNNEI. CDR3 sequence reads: CARENRALYGYTF. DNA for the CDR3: TGTGCCAGGGAAAACAGGGCCCTCTATGGCTACACCTTC.

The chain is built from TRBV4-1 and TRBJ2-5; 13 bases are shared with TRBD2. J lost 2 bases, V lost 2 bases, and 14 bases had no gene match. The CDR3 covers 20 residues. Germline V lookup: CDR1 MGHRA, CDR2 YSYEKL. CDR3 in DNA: TGCGCCAGCAGCCAATTAGGACTAGCGGGAGTGCAAGCGGGTCAAGAGACCCAGTACTTC. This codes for CASSQLGLAGVQAGQETQYF.

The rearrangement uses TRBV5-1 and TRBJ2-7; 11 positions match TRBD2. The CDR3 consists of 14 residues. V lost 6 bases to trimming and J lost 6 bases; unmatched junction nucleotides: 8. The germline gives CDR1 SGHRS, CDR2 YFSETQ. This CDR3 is CASMLLAGVGEQYF. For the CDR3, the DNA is TGCGCCAGCATGTTACTAGCGGGAGTGGGCGAGCAGTACTTC.

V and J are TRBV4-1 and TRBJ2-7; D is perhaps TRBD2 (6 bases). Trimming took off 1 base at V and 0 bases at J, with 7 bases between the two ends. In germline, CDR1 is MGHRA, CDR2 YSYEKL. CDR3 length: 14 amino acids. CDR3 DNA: TGCGCCAGCAGCCAAGGGAGGGGCTCCTACGAGCAGTACTTC. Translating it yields CASSQGRGSYEQYF.

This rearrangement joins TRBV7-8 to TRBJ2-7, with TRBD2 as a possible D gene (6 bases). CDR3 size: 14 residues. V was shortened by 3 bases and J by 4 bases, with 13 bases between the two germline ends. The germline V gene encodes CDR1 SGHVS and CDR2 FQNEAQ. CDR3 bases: TGTGCCAGCAGCTTCGGGACTTCCAAGTACGAGCAGTACTTC. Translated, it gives CASSFGTSKYEQYF.

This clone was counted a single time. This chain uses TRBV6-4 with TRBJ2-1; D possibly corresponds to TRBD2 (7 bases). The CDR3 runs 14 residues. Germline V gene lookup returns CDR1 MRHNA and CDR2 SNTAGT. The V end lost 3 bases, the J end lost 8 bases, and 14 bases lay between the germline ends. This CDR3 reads CASSEGGGQDEQFF. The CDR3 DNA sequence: TGTGCCAGCAGTGAAGGGGGGGGCCAAGATGAGCAGTTCTTC.

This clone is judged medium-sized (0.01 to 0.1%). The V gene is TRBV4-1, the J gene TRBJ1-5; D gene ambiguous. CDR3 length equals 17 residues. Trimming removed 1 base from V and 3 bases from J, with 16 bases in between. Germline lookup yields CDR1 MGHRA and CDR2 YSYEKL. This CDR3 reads CASSQGVRIGDNQPQHF. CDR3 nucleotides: TGCGCCAGCAGCCAAGGGGTTCGGATCGGGGACAATCAGCCCCAGCATTTT.

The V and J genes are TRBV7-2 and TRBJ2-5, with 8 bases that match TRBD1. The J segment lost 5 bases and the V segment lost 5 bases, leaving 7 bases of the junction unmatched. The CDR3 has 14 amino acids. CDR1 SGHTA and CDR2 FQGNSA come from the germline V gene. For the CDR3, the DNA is TGTGCCAGCAGCGAAGACAGGGGTCGGGAGACCCAGTACTTC. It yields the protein CASSEDRGRETQYF.

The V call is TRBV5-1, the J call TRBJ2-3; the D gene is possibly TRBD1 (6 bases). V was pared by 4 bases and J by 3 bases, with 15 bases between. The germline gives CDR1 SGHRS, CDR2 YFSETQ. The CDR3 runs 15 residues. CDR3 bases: TGCGCCAGCAGCCAAGGACAGATCCAGACAGATACGCAGTATTTT. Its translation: CASSQGQIQTDTQYF.

The CDR3 nucleotides read TGTGCCACCAGCAGAGGACGGCGGCTAGCGGGAACTAAATACACAGATACGCAGTATTTT. Protein: CATSRGRRLAGTKYTDTQYF. This sequence joins TRBV15 and TRBJ2-3; 9 bases align to TRBD2. This CDR3 is built from 20 residues. J gave up 2 bases and V 1 base, and 16 bases lay outside the gene matches. CDR1 LNHNV and CDR2 YYDKDF come from the germline V gene (reference sequence).

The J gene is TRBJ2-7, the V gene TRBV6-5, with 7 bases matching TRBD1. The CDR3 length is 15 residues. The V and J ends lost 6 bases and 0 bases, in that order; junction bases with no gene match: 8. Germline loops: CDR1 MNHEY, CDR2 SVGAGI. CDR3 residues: CASRGNRGRSYEQYF. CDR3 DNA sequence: TGTGCCAGCAGGGGAAACAGGGGACGCTCCTACGAGCAGTACTTC.

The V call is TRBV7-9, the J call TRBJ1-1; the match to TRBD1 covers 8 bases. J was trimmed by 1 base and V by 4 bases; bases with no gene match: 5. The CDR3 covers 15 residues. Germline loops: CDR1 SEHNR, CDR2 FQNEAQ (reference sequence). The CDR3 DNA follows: TGTGCCAGCAGCTATTGGACAGGGACGAACACTGAAGCTTTCTTT. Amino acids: CASSYWTGTNTEAFF.

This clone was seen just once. DNA for the CDR3: TGTGCCAGCAGTTCCGAACAGGGTTTAGCTAATGAAAAACTGTTTTTT. This encodes CASSSEQGLANEKLFF. The chain recombines TRBV6-5 with TRBJ1-4; the D gene is possibly TRBD1 (6 bases). This CDR3 has 16 residues. Trimming shortened V by 4 bases and J by 3 bases, and 15 bases separated the two germline ends. From germline, CDR1 is MNHEY and CDR2 SVGAGI.

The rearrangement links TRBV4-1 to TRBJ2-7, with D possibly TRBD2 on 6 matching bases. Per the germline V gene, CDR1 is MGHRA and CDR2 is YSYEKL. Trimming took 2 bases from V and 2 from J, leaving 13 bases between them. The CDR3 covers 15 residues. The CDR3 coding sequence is TGCGCCAGCAGCCAATCTGGAGGGGATCCCTACGAGCAGTACTTC. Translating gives CASSQSGGDPYEQYF.

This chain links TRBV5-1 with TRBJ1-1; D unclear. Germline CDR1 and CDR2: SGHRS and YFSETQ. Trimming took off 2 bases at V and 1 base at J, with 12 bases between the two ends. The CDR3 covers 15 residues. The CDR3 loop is CASSLQMRENTEAFF. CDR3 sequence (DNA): TGCGCCAGCAGCTTACAGATGAGAGAGAACACTGAAGCTTTCTTT.

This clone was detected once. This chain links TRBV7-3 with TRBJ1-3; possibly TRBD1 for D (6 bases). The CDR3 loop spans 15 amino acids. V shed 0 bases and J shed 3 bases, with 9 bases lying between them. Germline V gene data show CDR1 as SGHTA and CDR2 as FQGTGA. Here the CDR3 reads CASSLTGGLGNTIYF. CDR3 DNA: TGTGCCAGCAGCTTAACGGGGGGGCTTGGAAACACCATATATTTT.

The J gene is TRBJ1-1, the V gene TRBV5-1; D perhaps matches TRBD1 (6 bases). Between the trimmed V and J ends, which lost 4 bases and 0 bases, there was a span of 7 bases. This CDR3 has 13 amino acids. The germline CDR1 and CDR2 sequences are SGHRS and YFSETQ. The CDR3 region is CASSRGMNTEAFF. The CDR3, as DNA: TGCGCCAGCAGCAGGGGGATGAACACTGAAGCTTTCTTT. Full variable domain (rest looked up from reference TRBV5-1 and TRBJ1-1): KAGVTQTPRYLIKTRGQQVTLSCSPISGHRSVSWYQQTPGQGLQFLFEYFSETQRNKGNFPGRFSGRQFSNSRSEMNVSTLELGDSALYLCASSRGMNTEAFFGQGTRLTVV.

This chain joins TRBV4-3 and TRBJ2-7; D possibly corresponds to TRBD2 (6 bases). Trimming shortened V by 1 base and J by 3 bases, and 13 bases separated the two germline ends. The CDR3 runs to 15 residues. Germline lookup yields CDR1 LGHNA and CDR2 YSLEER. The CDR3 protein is CASSQGMGGGYEQYF. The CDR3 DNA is TGCGCCAGCAGCCAAGGGATGGGAGGCGGCTACGAGCAGTACTTC.

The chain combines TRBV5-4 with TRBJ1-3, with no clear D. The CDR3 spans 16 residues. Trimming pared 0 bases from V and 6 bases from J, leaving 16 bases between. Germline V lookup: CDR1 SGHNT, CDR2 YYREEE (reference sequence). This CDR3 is CASSLVNKAGANTIYF. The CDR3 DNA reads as TGTGCCAGCAGCTTGGTAAATAAGGCGGGCGCAAACACCATATATTTT.

The CDR3 DNA reads TGTGCCAGCAGTTCCCGACTAGGAGGTGCGGAGACCCAGTACTTC. This codes for CASSSRLGGAETQYF. The rearrangement uses TRBV6-1 and TRBJ2-5; perhaps TRBD2 as D (6 bases). This CDR3 has 15 amino acids. Germline values: CDR1 MNHNS, CDR2 SASEGT. V lost 5 bases to trimming and J lost 5 bases, with 18 bases between them.

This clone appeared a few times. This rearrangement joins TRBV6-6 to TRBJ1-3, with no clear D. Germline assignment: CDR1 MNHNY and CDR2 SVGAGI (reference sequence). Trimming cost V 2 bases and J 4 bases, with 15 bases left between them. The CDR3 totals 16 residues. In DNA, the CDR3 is TGTGCCAGCAGTTACGTGGCCTCCACCGAAGGAAACACCATATATTTT. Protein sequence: CASSYVASTEGNTIYF.

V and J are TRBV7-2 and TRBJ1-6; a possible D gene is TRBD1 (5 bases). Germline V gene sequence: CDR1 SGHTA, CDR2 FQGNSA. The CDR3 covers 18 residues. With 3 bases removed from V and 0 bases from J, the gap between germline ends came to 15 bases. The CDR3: CASSFSEAGGSYNSPLHF. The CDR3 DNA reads TGTGCCAGCAGCTTCTCAGAAGCGGGGGGCTCCTATAATTCACCCCTCCACTTT.

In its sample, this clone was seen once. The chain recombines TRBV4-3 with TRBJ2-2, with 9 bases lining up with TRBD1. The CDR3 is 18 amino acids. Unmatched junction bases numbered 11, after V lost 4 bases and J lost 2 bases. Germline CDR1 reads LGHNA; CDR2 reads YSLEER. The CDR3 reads CASSPTTGGIINTGELFF. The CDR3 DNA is TGCGCCAGCAGCCCAACTACAGGGGGCATAATAAACACCGGGGAGCTGTTTTTT.

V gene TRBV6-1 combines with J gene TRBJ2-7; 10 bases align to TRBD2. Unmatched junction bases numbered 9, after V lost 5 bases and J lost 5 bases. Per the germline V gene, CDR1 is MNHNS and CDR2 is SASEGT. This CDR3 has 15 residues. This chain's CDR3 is CASSPKTSGYDEQYF. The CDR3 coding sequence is TGTGCCAGCAGTCCTAAGACTAGCGGGTATGACGAGCAGTACTTC.

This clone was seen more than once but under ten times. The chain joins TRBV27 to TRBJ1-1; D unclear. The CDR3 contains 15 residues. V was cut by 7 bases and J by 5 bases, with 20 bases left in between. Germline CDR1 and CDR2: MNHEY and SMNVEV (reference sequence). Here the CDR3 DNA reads TGTGCCAGCAACACCTTGGAGAGGGCGAGGACTGAAGCTTTCTTT. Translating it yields CASNTLERARTEAFF.

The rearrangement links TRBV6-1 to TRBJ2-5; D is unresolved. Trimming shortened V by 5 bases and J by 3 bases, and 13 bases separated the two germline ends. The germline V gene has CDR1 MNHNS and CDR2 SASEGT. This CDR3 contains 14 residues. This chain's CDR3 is CASSQWLEEETQYF. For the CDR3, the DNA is TGTGCCAGCAGTCAGTGGCTAGAGGAAGAGACCCAGTACTTC.

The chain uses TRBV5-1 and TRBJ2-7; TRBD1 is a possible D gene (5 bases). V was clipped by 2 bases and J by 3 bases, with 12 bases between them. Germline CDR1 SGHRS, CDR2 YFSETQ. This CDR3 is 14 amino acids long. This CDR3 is CASSFTDKDYEQYF. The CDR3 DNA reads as TGCGCCAGCAGCTTTACGGACAAGGACTACGAGCAGTACTTC.